The entry below describes one TCR beta chain. As yet, its antigen is unknown. Terminally differentiated effector memory CD45RA+ cells were left out of the naive CD8 fraction, which was CD45RO-negative and positively selected for CCR7. This sample is part of a study of shared clonotypes between healthy human individuals. The wider study: The cohort had a couple of women and three men, ages 18 to 49. Study-wide results and caveats: Approximately 4.6% of naive CD4 clonotypes were common to a handful of donors. Non-shared clonotypes showed lower generation probabilities than clonotypes common to all four donors.

Trimming shortened V by 4 bases and J by 6 bases, and 7 bases separated the two germline ends. Looked up from germline, CDR1 is WSHSY and CDR2 is SAAADI. The CDR3 is 12 amino acids. Data came from immunoSEQ multiplex PCR; TCRdb stores just in-frame clones and leaves some out. The sample lists roughly 550,000 clones, about 95% seen once, with 0.095% to 0.12% in the top ten. Sequenced sample: naive CD8+ T cells sorted from blood. This TCR was sampled from a woman in her twenties or thirties in good health. This chain uses TRBV10-2 with TRBJ2-1, with D perhaps matching TRBD2 (5 bases). CDR3 nucleotide sequence: TGCGCCAGCAGTGTAGGGAGCAATGAGCAGTTCTTC. Translated, it gives CASSVGSNEQFF.